This T cell receptor (beta chain) was identified in a study of T cell clonotyping in hematopoietic cell transplantation. Study-level results: Recipient TCR diversity dropped after transplant; expanded clonotypes rose from day 30 to 180. Graft donor and pretransplant recipient Inverse Simpson Index values predicted broader posttransplant TCR diversity. Few recipient clonotypes overlapped donors; over 95% were de novo at given depth.

About this clone: Its antigen is unidentified.

The time point: recipient sample about 28 days before transplant, after cytoreduction. Blood collection times were about day -28 and days 30, 100, 180 posttransplant. The CDR3 extends over 16 amino acids. V lost 7 bases and J lost 1; bases outside the gene matches: 11. Germline CDR1 is SGHAT and CDR2 is FQNNGV. Assay used: immunoSEQ multiplex PCR; TCRdb lists only in-frame clones, some missing. Of 25,000 to 30,000 clones listed, approximately 94% are singletons. Material: peripheral blood mononuclear cells, obtained before stem cell transplant. The clonotype comes from a man aged 45-65 years with acute myeloid leukemia. Some clones in this sample may be carry-over from other donors' samples. The rearrangement uses TRBV11-2 and TRBJ2-5; 8 bases match TRBD2. The CDR3 is CASKLGVLAVQETQYF. CDR3 DNA sequence: TGTGCCAGCAAGCTTGGAGTACTAGCGGTCCAAGAGACCCAGTACTTC.